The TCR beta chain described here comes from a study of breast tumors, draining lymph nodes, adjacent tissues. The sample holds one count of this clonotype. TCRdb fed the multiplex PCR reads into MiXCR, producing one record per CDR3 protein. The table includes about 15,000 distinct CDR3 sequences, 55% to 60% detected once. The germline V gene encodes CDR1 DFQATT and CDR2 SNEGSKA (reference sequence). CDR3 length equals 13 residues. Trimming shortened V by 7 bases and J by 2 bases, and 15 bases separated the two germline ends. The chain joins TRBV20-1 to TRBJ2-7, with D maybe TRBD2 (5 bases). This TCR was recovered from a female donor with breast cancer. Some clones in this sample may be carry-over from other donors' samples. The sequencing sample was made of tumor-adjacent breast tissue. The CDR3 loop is CSGIRGPPYEQYF. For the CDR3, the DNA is TGCAGTGGGATCCGCGGGCCGCCCTACGAGCAGTACTTC.